Listed below are T cell receptor beta chains from one sample, sequenced in a study of blood T cell repertoires in COVID-19. TCRdb's table, derived via immunoSEQ multiplex PCR, lists solely in-frame clones and lacks some. The data show about 160,000 clones, more than 65% seen once. Sequenced: PBMCs or T cells enriched from blood (not recorded which). Receptors originate from a man aged 55-75 years who had recovered from COVID-19. CDR3s include the opening cysteine and the closing phenylalanine or tryptophan. D genes are given only for firm matches. A clone size is listed for some rows: how often the clone was seen (once, few, many), or a class if it is expanded.

CDR3 length | J gene | V gene | D gene | clone size | CDR3 DNA | CDR3 protein
15 | TRBJ2-3 | TRBV30 | TRBD2 | once | TGTGCCTGGACTAGCGGATCTACTAGCACAGATACGCAGTATTTT | CAWTSGSTSTDTQYF
16 | TRBJ2-3 | TRBV6-4 | TRBD2 | . | TGTGCCAGCAGTGACTCGTCGGGAGGGGGCACAGATACGCAGTATTTT | CASSDSSGGGTDTQYF
16 | TRBJ2-1 | TRBV7-2 | TRBD2 | . | TGTGCCAGCAGCACCCGGACTAGCGGGACCTACAATGAGCAGTTCTTC | CASSTRTSGTYNEQFF
15 | TRBJ2-3 | TRBV18 | TRBD2 | once | TGTGCCAGCTCACCAAGGCGGGGGGTGGCAGATACGCAGTATTTT | CASSPRRGVADTQYF
16 | TRBJ1-5 | TRBV18 | TRBD1 | . | TGTGCCAGCTCCCTAGGGACAGTCGATAGCAATCAGCCCCAGCATTTT | CASSLGTVDSNQPQHF
16 | TRBJ1-2 | TRBV25-1 | TRBD1 | . | TGTGCCAGCAGTGGGCAAACGACAGGGTTGTACTATGGCTACACCTTC | CASSGQTTGLYYGYTF
12 | TRBJ2-1 | TRBV6-5 | . | . | TGTGCCAGCAGTTATAGCGGAAATGAGCAGTTCTTC | CASSYSGNEQFF
17 | TRBJ1-5 | TRBV15 | . | . | TGTGCCACCAGCAGAGCCATAACAGGGTCCAGCAATCAGCCCCAGCATTTT | CATSRAITGSSNQPQHF
16 | TRBJ2-3 | TRBV15 | TRBD2 | . | TGTGCCACCAGCGGAGGACTAGCGGGGGGCACAGATACGCAGTATTTT | CATSGGLAGGTDTQYF
16 | TRBJ2-3 | TRBV7-3 | TRBD2 | . | TGTGCCAGCAGCTCCAACCCGGGACTAGGCACAGATACGCAGTATTTT | CASSSNPGLGTDTQYF
14 | TRBJ2-5 | TRBV19 | . | few | TGTGCCAGTAGTATATCCGGGGGCCAAGAGACCCAGTACTTC | CASSISGGQETQYF
14 | TRBJ2-7 | TRBV6-1 | . | . | TGTGCCAGCAATGAACTGGGCCAGTCCTACGAGCAGTACTTC | CASNELGQSYEQYF
18 | TRBJ2-6 | TRBV19 | . | . | TGTGCCAGTAGTGAGACCTCGGGACTCAAGTCTGGGGCCAACGTCCTGACTTTC | CASSETSGLKSGANVLTF
13 | TRBJ1-4 | TRBV5-4 | . | . | TGTGCCAGCAGCTTGGTCTCTAATGAAAAACTGTTTTTT | CASSLVSNEKLFF
14 | TRBJ1-5 | TRBV7-2 | . | . | TGTGCCAGCAGCCCGGCCCCGGGTAAGCAGCCCCAGCATTTT | CASSPAPGKQPQHF
15 | TRBJ2-5 | TRBV5-1 | TRBD2 | . | TGCGCCAGCAGCGGGGGACTAGCGGGAGAAGAGACCCAGTACTTC | CASSGGLAGEETQYF
15 | TRBJ1-2 | TRBV7-3 | . | once | TGTGCCAGCAGCTTAGAGGACATGTCCTACTATGGCTACACCTTC | CASSLEDMSYYGYTF
14 | TRBJ2-7 | TRBV28 | TRBD2 | few | TGTGCCAGACGTGGGAGCGGGAGAACCTACGAGCAGTACTTC | CARRGSGRTYEQYF
17 | TRBJ1-1 | TRBV10-3 | . | . | TGTGCCATCAGTGAGTCGGGGTTCACACAGGGCGGCACTGAAGCTTTCTTT | CAISESGFTQGGTEAFF
14 | TRBJ1-2 | TRBV7-2 | . | . | TGTGCCAGCAGCTTAGCGCACACTAACTATGGCTACACCTTC | CASSLAHTNYGYTF
13 | TRBJ2-7 | TRBV5-5 | . | . | TGTGCCAGCAGCTTACTCTTTATTTACGAGCAGTACTTC | CASSLLFIYEQYF
15 | TRBJ2-5 | TRBV6-1 | . | . | TGTGCCAGCAGTGATTTAGGTACAGGACAAGAGACCCAGTACTTC | CASSDLGTGQETQYF
12 | TRBJ2-7 | TRBV7-9 | . | many | TGTGCCAGCACTTTGGACGGCTACGAGCAGTACTTC | CASTLDGYEQYF
17 | TRBJ2-1 | TRBV7-6 | TRBD2 | . | TGTGCCAGCAGCTTAGAGGCTCCCGGGACTAGAGATAATGAGCAGTTCTTC | CASSLEAPGTRDNEQFF
15 | TRBJ2-2 | TRBV6-1 | . | few | TGTGCCAGCAGTGAACCCGGGAAGAGCACCGGGGAGCTGTTTTTT | CASSEPGKSTGELFF
16 | TRBJ2-1 | TRBV27 | TRBD2 | . | TGTGCCAGCAGTTTATCGAAAAGCGGGGGGCGGAATGAGCAGTTCTTC | CASSLSKSGGRNEQFF
16 | TRBJ2-1 | TRBV11-2 | . | once | TGTGCCAGCAGTGACTCAAGGGCAGGGACCTACAATGAGCAGTTCTTC | CASSDSRAGTYNEQFF
19 | TRBJ1-4 | TRBV27 | . | . | TGTGCCAGCAGTTTAGTTTTGCGGGGCCCCCCCCCTACTAATGAAAAACTGTTTTTT | CASSLVLRGPPPTNEKLFF